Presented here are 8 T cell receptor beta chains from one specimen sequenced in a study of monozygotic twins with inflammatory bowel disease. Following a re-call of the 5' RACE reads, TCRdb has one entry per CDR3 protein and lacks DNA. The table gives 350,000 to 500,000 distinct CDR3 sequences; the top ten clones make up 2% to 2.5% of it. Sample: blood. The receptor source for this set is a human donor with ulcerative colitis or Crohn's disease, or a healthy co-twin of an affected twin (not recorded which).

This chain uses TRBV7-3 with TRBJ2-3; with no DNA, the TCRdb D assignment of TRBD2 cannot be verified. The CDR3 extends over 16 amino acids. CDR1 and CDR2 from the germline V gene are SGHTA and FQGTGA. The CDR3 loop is CASSLGLGQATDTQYF.

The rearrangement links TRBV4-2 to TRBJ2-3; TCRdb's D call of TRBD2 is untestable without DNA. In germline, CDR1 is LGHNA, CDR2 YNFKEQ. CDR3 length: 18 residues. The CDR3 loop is CASSQDQRLAGDHDTQYF.

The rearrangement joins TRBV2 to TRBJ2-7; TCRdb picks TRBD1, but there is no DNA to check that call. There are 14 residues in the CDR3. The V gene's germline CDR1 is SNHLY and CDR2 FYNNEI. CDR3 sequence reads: CASRRTGPSYEQYF.

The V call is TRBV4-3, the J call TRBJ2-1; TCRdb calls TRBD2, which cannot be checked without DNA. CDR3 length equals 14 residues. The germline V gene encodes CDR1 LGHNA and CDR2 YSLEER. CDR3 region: CASGASGRVDEQFF.

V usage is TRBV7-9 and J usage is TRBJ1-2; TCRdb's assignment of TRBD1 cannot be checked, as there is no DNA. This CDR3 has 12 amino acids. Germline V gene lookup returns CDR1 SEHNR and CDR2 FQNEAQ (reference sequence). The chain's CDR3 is CASNRVVYGYTF.

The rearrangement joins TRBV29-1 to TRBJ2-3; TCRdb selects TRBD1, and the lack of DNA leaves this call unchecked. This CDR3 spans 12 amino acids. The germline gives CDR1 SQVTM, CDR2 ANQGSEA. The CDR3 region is CSVGDNPDTQYF.

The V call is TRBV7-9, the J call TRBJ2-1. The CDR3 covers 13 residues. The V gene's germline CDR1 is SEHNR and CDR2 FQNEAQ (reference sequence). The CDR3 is CASIDSNSGEQFF.

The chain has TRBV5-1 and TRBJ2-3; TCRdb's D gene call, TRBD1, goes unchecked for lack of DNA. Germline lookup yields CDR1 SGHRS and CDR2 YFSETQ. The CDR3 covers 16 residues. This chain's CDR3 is CASSDVLGGSSDTQYF.